This TCR beta chain was recovered during a study of T-cell memory formation after mild COVID-19. Study-level background: Largely, the TCR clusters proved donor specific.

The CDR3 is made up of 14 amino acids. V shed 6 bases, J shed 5 bases, and the junction held 3 bases outside the gene matches. CDR1 and CDR2 from the germline V gene are MNHNY and SVGAGI (reference sequence). Constant-segment primers served in 5'RACE that generated TCR alpha and TCR beta cDNA libraries bearing sample barcodes and UMIs. TCRdb reanalysed the 5' RACE reads using MiXCR and keeps one entry per CDR3 protein. The table has 390,000 or so distinct CDR3 sequences, more than 15% seen once. This clonotype has only a few counts. This clonotype was obtained from a man aged 18 to 35 who had mild COVID-19 (a few samples of this study predate the infection). Cell type and time point are not known. The V call is TRBV6-6, the J call TRBJ2-7; 14 bases are shared with TRBD2. Material: PBMCs or a T cell subset sorted from them (not recorded which). CDR3 DNA sequence: TGTGCCAGCAGCGGGACTAGCGGGGGCCACGAGCAGTACTTC. Its translation: CASSGTSGGHEQYF.